This is a list of T cell receptor beta chains from one sample in a study of memory CD4+ T cells and cytomegalovirus serostatus. Produced via immunoSEQ multiplex PCR; TCRdb's table is partial and in-frame only. The repertoire holds over 65,000 clones, with about 73% as singletons. Sequenced sample: memory CD4+ T cells from blood. Receptors originate from an adult in good health and CMV-seropositive. The CDR3 runs from the conserved cysteine through the conserved F or W. The D gene is left open where the match is weak. Clone size appears in some rows only: once, few, many, or a class for an expanded clone.

v_call	j_call	d_call	clone_size	cdr3_nt	cdr3_aa
TRBV5-6	TRBJ2-2	TRBD1	.	TGTGCCAGCAGCAGACGCCCCGGGACAGGGACCGGGGAGCTGTTTTTT	CASSRRPGTGTGELFF
TRBV30	TRBJ2-2	.	few	TGTGCCTGGAGTTCGACCCCCGGGGTAATTACCGGGGAGCTGTTTTTT	CAWSSTPGVITGELFF
TRBV2	TRBJ2-6	TRBD1	.	TGTGCCAGCAGAGAACGTTACCTGACAGGGGCCAGCTCTGGGGCCAACGTCCTGACTTTC	CASRERYLTGASSGANVLTF
TRBV20-1	TRBJ1-2	.	.	TGCAGTGCTAGTTCTAACTATGGCTACACCTTC	CSASSNYGYTF
TRBV6-6	TRBJ2-1	TRBD2	.	TGTGCCAGCAGTCAAATAGGACTAGTTTCGGATGAGCAGTTCTTC	CASSQIGLVSDEQFF
TRBV7-2	TRBJ2-3	.	few	TGTGCCAGCAGCCCCGCAGTACCCGATACGCAGTATTTT	CASSPAVPDTQYF
TRBV6-4	TRBJ1-1	.	few	TGTGCCAGCAGTACGACCCCGAACACTGAAGCTTTCTTT	CASSTTPNTEAFF
TRBV28	TRBJ1-1	.	few	TGTGCCAGCCCGGGGAAGAACACTGAAGCTTTCTTT	CASPGKNTEAFF
TRBV27	TRBJ1-2	.	few	TGTGCCAGCAGTCCCTGGCCCGGTGGCTACACCTTC	CASSPWPGGYTF
TRBV29-1	TRBJ2-2	.	.	TGCAGCGTTAGATCGGCTAGGGACACCGGGGAGCTGTTTTTT	CSVRSARDTGELFF
TRBV9	TRBJ2-5	TRBD1	.	TGTGCCAGCAGCGTTCTCCAGGGGGCCCTGGCCACCCAGTACTTC	CASSVLQGALATQYF